Listed here are 7 T cell receptor beta chains from one sample, sequenced in a study of blood T cell repertoires in COVID-19. This table comes from immunoSEQ multiplex PCR, and its TCRdb copy is limited to in-frame clones, with some not included. The repertoire has approximately 130,000 clones, more than 70% of them found once; the top ten carry approximately 1.5%. The sample was peripheral blood. All receptors derive from a human donor in a cohort sampled during active COVID-19.

V is TRBV29-1 and J is TRBJ2-7; D possibly corresponds to TRBD1 (6 bases). CDR1 and CDR2 (germline): SQVTM, ANQGSEA. The CDR3 extends over 12 amino acids. The V gene lost 7 bases and the J gene lost 2 bases, with 12 bases spanning the gap. The CDR3 region has the DNA TGCAGCGCACAGGGACAAGCCTACGAGCAGTACTTC. It codes for CSAQGQAYEQYF.

The chain recombines TRBV6-1 with TRBJ1-5; D perhaps matches TRBD1 (5 bases). V lost 1 base to trimming and J lost 2 bases, with 12 bases between them. The V gene's germline CDR1 is MNHNS and CDR2 SASEGT. There are 16 residues in the CDR3. The CDR3: CASSEDGGLGNQPQHF. For the CDR3, the DNA is TGTGCCAGCAGTGAAGACGGGGGGTTAGGCAATCAGCCCCAGCATTTT.

The CDR3 region has the DNA TGTGCCAGCAGCCAATTATCCTCCCGGGGGCAGTTCTTC. It yields the protein CASSQLSSRGQFF. The chain employs TRBV14 and TRBJ2-1; a weak D match, TRBD2 (5 bases). Germline CDR1 reads SGHDN; CDR2 reads FVKESK. Trimming left V 2 bases short and J 12 bases short, with 14 bases between. The CDR3 runs 13 residues. Full variable domain (missing parts from reference TRBV14 and TRBJ2-1): EAGVTQFPSHSVIEKGQTVTLRCDPISGHDNLYWYRRVMGKEIKFLLHFVKESKQDESGMPNNRFLAERTGGTYSTLKVQPAELEDSGVYFCASSQLSSRGQFFGPGTRLTVL.

This chain uses TRBV5-6 with TRBJ2-5; 8 nucleotides match TRBD1. CDR3 length: 14 amino acids. The V gene's germline CDR1 is SGHDT and CDR2 YYEEEE. V shed 4 bases, J shed 5 bases, and the junction held 7 bases outside the gene matches. CDR3: CASSPGTGHETQYF. The DNA of the CDR3 is TGTGCCAGCAGCCCTGGGACAGGCCATGAGACCCAGTACTTC.

This chain joins TRBV3-1 (or the pseudogene TRBV3-2) and TRBJ1-6; TRBD1 might be the D (6 bases). Deletions cut 4 bases from V and 6 bases from J, with 7 bases between. The germline V gene has CDR1 LGHDT and CDR2 YNNKEL (reference sequence). The CDR3 length is 13 residues. The CDR3 DNA reads TGTGCCAGCAGCCTCAGGGGTAATTCACCCCTCCACTTT. It codes for CASSLRGNSPLHF.

V is TRBV2 and J is TRBJ2-3; 9 bases match TRBD2. The trim removed 5 bases at V and 4 bases at J, leaving 7 bases unmatched. This CDR3 is built from 15 residues. The V gene's germline CDR1 is SNHLY and CDR2 FYNNEI. Written as DNA, the CDR3 is TGTGCCAGCAGTTTTATAGCGGGAGTAGCAGATACGCAGTATTTT. This translates into CASSFIAGVADTQYF.

This clone was counted once. The chain is built from TRBV4-2 and TRBJ2-1, with TRBD2 identical over 12 bases. The V gene end was trimmed by 0 bases and the J gene end by 6 bases; junction bases not matched to a gene: 3. The V gene's germline CDR1 is LGHNA and CDR2 YNFKEQ. The CDR3 is 16 residues long. CDR3 amino acids: CASSQDPSGGGNEQFF. CDR3 nucleotides: TGTGCCAGCAGCCAAGATCCTAGCGGGGGGGGCAATGAGCAGTTCTTC.